This TCR beta chain comes out of a study of T cells after yellow fever vaccination. The study, taken as a whole, reports: Abundant bulk-population clonotypes could contaminate the FACS-sorted repertoires. Weaker overall, the secondary response nonetheless peaked faster (day 5 versus 15). Of the clonotypes, a small share occurred in both CD4 and CD8 compartments.

Per the germline V gene, CDR1 is SGHAT and CDR2 is FQNNGV. With V trimmed by 3 bases and J by 5 bases, 4 bases remained unmatched. CDR3 length equals 13 residues. The 5'RACE template-switching step produced TCR cDNA and added a universal primer site and UMIs. One entry per CDR3 protein, called by TCRdb with MiXCR from the 5' RACE reads. This sample has 300,000 to 450,000 distinct CDR3 sequences; roughly 6.2% occur once, and the top ten carry over 12%. This clonotype was recorded a few times. As yet, its antigen is unknown. The chain carries TRBV11-2 and TRBJ2-7; 7 bases line up with TRBD1. This sequence originates from a man aged 25-45 years who received the YFV17D yellow fever vaccine. Sample: PBMCs, taken 5 days after the yellow fever booster vaccination. The CDR3 loop is CASSLTGLDEQYF. DNA for the CDR3: TGTGCCAGCAGCTTGACAGGGTTGGACGAGCAGTACTTC.